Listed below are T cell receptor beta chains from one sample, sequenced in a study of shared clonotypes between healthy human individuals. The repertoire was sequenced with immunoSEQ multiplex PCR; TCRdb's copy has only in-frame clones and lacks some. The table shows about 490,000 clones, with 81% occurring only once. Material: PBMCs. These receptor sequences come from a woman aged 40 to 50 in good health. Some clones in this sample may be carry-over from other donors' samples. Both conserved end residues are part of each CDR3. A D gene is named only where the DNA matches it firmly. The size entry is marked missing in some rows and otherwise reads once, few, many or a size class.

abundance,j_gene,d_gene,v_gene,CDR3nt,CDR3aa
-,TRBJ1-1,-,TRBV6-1,TGTGCCAGCAGAGAGGGGTCGAACACTGAAGCTTTCTTT,CASREGSNTEAFF
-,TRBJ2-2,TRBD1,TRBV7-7,TGTGCCAGCAGCTTCCGGGACAGGGGCGGGGAGCTGTTTTTT,CASSFRDRGGELFF
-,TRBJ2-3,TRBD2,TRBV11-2,TGTGCCAGCAGCTTATTGCCCCTTAGCGGGAGCACAGATACGCAGTATTTT,CASSLLPLSGSTDTQYF
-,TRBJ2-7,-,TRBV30,TGTGCCTGGAGTGAGGGCAGGGGTGACGAGCAGTACTTC,CAWSEGRGDEQYF
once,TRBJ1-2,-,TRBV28,TGTGGGTCGGGGAGTCTTAACTATGGCTACACCTTC,CGSGSLNYGYTF
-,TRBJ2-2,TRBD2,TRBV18,TGTGCCAGCTCACTTGGACTAGCGGGGGGCACCGGGGAGCTGTTTTTT,CASSLGLAGGTGELFF
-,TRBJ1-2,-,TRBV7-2,TGTGCCAGCAGCTCCGGACCGACTTTAGGGGGCTACACCTTC,CASSSGPTLGGYTF
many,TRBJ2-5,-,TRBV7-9,TGTGCCAGCAGCTTCTTTACCTACCAAGAGACCCAGTACTTC,CASSFFTYQETQYF
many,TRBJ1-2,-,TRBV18,TGTGCCAGCTCTCAAACCCGGGAGACATCCTATGGCTACACCTTC,CASSQTRETSYGYTF
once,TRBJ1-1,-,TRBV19,TGTGCCAGTAGTATAGATCTTTATGGACAGATGAACACTGAAGCTTTCTTT,CASSIDLYGQMNTEAFF
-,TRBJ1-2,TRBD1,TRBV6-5,TGTGCCAGCAGGCTGGGACAGTCCTATGGCTACACCTTC,CASRLGQSYGYTF
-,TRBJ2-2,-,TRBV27,TGTGCCAGCAGTTTAGGGACCGGGGAGCTGTTTTTT,CASSLGTGELFF
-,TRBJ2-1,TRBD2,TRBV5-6,TGTGCCAGCAGCTTTAGCGGGAGTCTGGGGAATGAGCAGTTCTTC,CASSFSGSLGNEQFF
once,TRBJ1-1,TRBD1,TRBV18,TGTGCCAGCTCACCACTGCAGGGGGCTACTGAAGCTTTCTTT,CASSPLQGATEAFF